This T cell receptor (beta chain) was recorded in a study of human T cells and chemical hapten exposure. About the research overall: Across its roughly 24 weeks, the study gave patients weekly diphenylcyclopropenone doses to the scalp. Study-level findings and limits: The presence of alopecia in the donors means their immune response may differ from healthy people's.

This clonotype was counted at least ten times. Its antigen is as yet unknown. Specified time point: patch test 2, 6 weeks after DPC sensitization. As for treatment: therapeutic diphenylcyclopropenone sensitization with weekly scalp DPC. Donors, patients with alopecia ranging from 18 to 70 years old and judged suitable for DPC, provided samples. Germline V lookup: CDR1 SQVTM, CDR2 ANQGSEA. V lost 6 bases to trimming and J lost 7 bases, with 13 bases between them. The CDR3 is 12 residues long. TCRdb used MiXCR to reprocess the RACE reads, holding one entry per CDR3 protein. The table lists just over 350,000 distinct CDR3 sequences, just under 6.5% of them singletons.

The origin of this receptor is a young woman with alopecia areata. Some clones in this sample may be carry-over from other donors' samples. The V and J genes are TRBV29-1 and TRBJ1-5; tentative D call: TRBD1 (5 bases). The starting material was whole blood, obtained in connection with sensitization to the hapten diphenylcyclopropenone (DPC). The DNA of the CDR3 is TGCAGCGTGTCAGGGCAAGGCCAGCCCCAGCATTTT. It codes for CSVSGQGQPQHF.